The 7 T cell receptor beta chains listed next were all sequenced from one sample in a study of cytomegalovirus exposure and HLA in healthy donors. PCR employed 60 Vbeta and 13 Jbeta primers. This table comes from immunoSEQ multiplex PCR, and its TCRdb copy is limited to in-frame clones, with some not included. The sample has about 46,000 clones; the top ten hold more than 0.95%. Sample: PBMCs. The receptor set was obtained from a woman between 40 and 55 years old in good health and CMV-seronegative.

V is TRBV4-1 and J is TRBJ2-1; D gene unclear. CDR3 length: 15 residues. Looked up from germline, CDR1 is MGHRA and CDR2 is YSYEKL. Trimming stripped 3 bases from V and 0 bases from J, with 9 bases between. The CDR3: CASSQSISSYNEQFF. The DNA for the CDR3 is TGCGCCAGCAGCCAGTCCATTAGCTCCTACAATGAGCAGTTCTTC.

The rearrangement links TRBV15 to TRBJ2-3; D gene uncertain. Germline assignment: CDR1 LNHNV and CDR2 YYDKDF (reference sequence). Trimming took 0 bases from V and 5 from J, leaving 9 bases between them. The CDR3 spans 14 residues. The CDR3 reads CATSRDPLLDTQYF. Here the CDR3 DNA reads TGTGCCACCAGCAGAGATCCTCTTTTAGATACGCAGTATTTT.

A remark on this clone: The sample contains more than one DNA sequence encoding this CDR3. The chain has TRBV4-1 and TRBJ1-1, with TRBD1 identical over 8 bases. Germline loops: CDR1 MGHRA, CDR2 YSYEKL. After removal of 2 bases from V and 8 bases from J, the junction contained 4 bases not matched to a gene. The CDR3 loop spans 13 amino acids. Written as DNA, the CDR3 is TGCGCCAGCAGCCAAATGGGACAGGTAGAAGCTTTCTTT. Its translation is CASSQMGQVEAFF.

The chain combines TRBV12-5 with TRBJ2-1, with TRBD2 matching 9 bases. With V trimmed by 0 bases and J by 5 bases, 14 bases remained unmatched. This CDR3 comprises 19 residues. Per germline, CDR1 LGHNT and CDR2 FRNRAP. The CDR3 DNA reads TGTGCTAGTGGTTTGGTAAGGAGTTTTCCGACTAGCGGCGACAATGAGCAGTTCTTC. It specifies CASGLVRSFPTSGDNEQFF.

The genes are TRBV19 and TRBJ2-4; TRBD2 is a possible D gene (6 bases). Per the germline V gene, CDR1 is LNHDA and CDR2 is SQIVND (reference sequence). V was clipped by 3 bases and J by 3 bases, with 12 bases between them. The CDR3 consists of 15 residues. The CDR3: CASSMVAVGKNIQYF. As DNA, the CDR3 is TGTGCCAGTAGTATGGTAGCGGTGGGCAAAAACATTCAGTACTTC.

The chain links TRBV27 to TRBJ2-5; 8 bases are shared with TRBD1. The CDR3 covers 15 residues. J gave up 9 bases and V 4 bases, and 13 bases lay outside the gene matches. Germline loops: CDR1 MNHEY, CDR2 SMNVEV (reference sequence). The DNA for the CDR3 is TGTGCCAGCAGTTCCAGGGGGCCGTCCGGAGGGGCCCAGTACTTC. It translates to CASSSRGPSGGAQYF.

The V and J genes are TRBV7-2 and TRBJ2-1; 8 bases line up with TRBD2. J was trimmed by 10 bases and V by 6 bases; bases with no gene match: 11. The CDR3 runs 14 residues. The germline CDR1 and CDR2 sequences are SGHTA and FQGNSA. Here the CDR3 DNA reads TGTGCCAGCAGTCCTACGGGAGCGGGGGCCGAGCAGTTCTTC. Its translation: CASSPTGAGAEQFF.